This T cell receptor beta chain was captured in a study of CD8 T cells in Susac syndrome. RNA totalling about 0.45 to 1 ug underwent reverse transcription with random hexamers. TCRdb redid the calling of the immunoSEQ multiplex PCR reads with MiXCR, one entry per CDR3 protein. The sample lists approximately 71,000 distinct CDR3 sequences, roughly 95% seen once, with 0.09% to 0.13% in the top ten. The ends were cut back, 10 bases at V and 1 base at J, with 16 bases in the middle. Germline-derived CDR1 and CDR2 are MGHDK and SYGVNS. The CDR3 is 14 residues long. The study, taken as a whole, reports: In its TCR sequencing and HLA analysis, the study acknowledged that the number of individuals was relatively small.

Notes on this clonotype: Its antigen remains unidentified.

Sequencing targeted TCR beta in blood CD8+ and CD4+ T cells. V usage is TRBV25-1 and J usage is TRBJ1-1, with a possible D match to TRBD1 (5 bases). This sequence originates from a human donor with multiple sclerosis. The sample taken for sequencing was CD4+ T cells from PBMCs. CDR3 sequence reads: CATMEGRPNTEAFF. The CDR3 region has the DNA TGTGCCACCATGGAGGGACGACCGAACACTGAAGCTTTCTTT.